This TCR beta chain stems from a study of OX40 agonist ivuxolimab in advanced cancers. Clones were read by immunoSEQ multiplex PCR, and TCRdb kept only the in-frame ones, dropping some. This sample has about 60,000 clones, with over 80% found just once. Per the germline V gene, CDR1 is SGHTS and CDR2 is YDEGEE. Trimming took 6 bases from V and 4 from J, leaving 8 bases between them. The CDR3 loop spans 12 amino acids. The material sequenced was CD4+ or CD8+ T cells sorted from blood, taken in a trial of the OX40 agonist ivuxolimab. The sequence derives from an adult with an advanced solid tumor such as melanoma, head and neck, liver or kidney cancer. The J gene is TRBJ1-3, the V gene TRBV5-8; D call uncertain. CDR3 nucleotides: TGTGCCAGCAACCCCCGGGGAAACACCATATATTTT. It yields the protein CASNPRGNTIYF. Filled out from reference TRBV5-8 and TRBJ1-3, the complete variable domain reads EAGVTQSPTHLIKTRGQQATLRCSPISGHTSVYWYQQALGLGLQFLLWYDEGEERNRGNFPPRFSGRQFPNYSSELNVNALELEDSALYLCASNPRGNTIYFGEGSWLTVV.